Below, 6 T cell receptor beta chains from the same sample are listed, as sequenced in a study of blood T cell repertoires in COVID-19. Assay used: immunoSEQ multiplex PCR; TCRdb lists only in-frame clones, some missing. The data contain 350,000 to 450,000 clones, around 92% of them singletons. The sequenced sample consisted of PBMCs or T cells enriched from blood (not recorded which). Receptors were obtained from a woman aged 30 to 39 who had recovered from COVID-19.

V and J are TRBV12-3 or TRBV12-4 and TRBJ1-2; D perhaps matches TRBD1 (6 bases). This CDR3 is 13 amino acids long. The germline V and J ends were trimmed by 2 bases and 3 bases, with 7 bases remaining between them. CDR3 sequence (DNA): TGTGCCAGCAGTTTACGGACAGACTATGGCTACACCTTC. Protein sequence: CASSLRTDYGYTF.

The gene calls are TRBV19 and TRBJ2-3, with TRBD2 identical over 10 bases. The CDR3 is 15 amino acids. CDR1 and CDR2 (germline): LNHDA, SQIVND (reference sequence). Losses at the gene ends were 2 bases for V and 6 bases for J; bases not matched to a gene: 5. Here the CDR3 reads CASSIKRGGIDTQYF. The CDR3 DNA follows: TGTGCCAGTAGTATAAAGCGGGGGGGCATTGATACGCAGTATTTT.

The chain joins TRBV28 to TRBJ2-5, with 8 bases matching TRBD2. Per germline, CDR1 MDHEN and CDR2 SYDVKM. V lost 2 bases, J lost 4 bases, and 15 bases stayed unmatched. This CDR3 is built from 18 residues. The chain's CDR3 is CASSLMRVGLGTIETQYF. The CDR3, as DNA: TGTGCCAGCAGTTTAATGAGGGTGGGACTAGGAACGATAGAGACCCAGTACTTC.

The chain links TRBV30 to TRBJ1-3; the D gene is possibly TRBD1 (5 bases). The CDR3 length is 15 residues. Germline V gene lookup returns CDR1 GTSNPN and CDR2 SVGIG (reference sequence). Trimming removed 3 bases at V and 0 bases at J, with 12 bases between. DNA of the CDR3: TGTGCCTGGAGGGGGGGGAGTAGCTCTGGAAACACCATATATTTT. Protein sequence: CAWRGGSSSGNTIYF.

This chain uses TRBV19 with TRBJ1-5; TRBD1 might be the D (5 bases). Deletions cut 3 bases from V and 4 bases from J, with 16 bases between. Germline V lookup: CDR1 LNHDA, CDR2 SQIVND (reference sequence). The CDR3 sequence is 16 residues long. The CDR3 loop is CASSIGGWQGNQPQHF. DNA for the CDR3: TGTGCCAGTAGTATTGGGGGGTGGCAGGGAAATCAGCCCCAGCATTTT.

This chain joins TRBV19 and TRBJ2-7; perhaps TRBD1 as D (6 bases). The V gene's germline CDR1 is LNHDA and CDR2 SQIVND (reference sequence). The CDR3 runs 14 residues. V was pared by 3 bases and J by 3 bases, with 12 bases between. The CDR3 loop reads CASSMNRAYYEQYF. In DNA, the CDR3 is TGTGCCAGTAGTATGAACAGGGCTTACTACGAGCAGTACTTC.